The rows below give T cell receptor beta chains drawn from one sample of a study of T-cell memory formation after mild COVID-19. In TCRdb, the 5' RACE reads were re-called with MiXCR into one record per CDR3 protein. The sample shows 300,000 to 350,000 distinct CDR3 sequences, roughly a fifth of them seen only once. Material for sequencing was PBMCs or a T cell subset sorted from them (not recorded which). Receptors originate from a man aged 18-30 years who had mild COVID-19 (a few samples of this study predate the infection). Cell type and time point are not known. Both conserved end residues are part of each CDR3. D genes are given only for firm matches. Part of the rows lack a size; the others show once, few, many or a class for expanded clones.

clone_size	d_call	v_call	j_call	cdr3_aa	cdr3_nt
NA	NA	TRBV7-3	TRBJ2-7	CASSLPGENSYEQYF	TGTGCCAGCAGCTTACCCGGGGAGAACTCCTACGAGCAGTACTTC
NA	TRBD2	TRBV7-9	TRBJ2-5	CASSLSAGPPKETQYF	TGTGCCAGCAGCTTATCAGCGGGGCCCCCAAAGGAGACCCAGTACTTC
NA	TRBD2	TRBV25-1	TRBJ2-5	CASTYPLAGGGETQYF	TGTGCCAGCACCTACCCCCTAGCGGGGGGCGGGGAGACCCAGTACTTC
few	TRBD2	TRBV5-1	TRBJ2-3	CASTPTTSGATDTQYF	TGCGCCAGCACCCCTACCACTAGCGGGGCCACAGATACGCAGTATTTT
NA	NA	TRBV5-5	TRBJ2-4	CASSLSGGENIQYF	TGTGCCAGCAGCTTATCGGGGGGCGAAAACATTCAGTACTTC
NA	NA	TRBV7-2	TRBJ2-1	CASSLASQSSSYNEQFF	TGTGCCAGCAGCTTAGCTTCGCAGTCGAGCTCCTACAATGAGCAGTTCTTC
NA	NA	TRBV7-2	TRBJ2-5	CASSSDWGQETQYF	TGTGCCAGCAGCTCCGACTGGGGTCAGGAGACCCAGTACTTC
few	TRBD1	TRBV29-1	TRBJ2-3	CSVESGTVTDTQYF	TGCAGCGTTGAGTCGGGGACAGTCACAGATACGCAGTATTTT
few	NA	TRBV7-3	TRBJ2-1	CASSFLDNNNEQFF	TGTGCCAGCAGCTTTCTTGACAACAACAATGAGCAGTTCTTC
few	NA	TRBV7-9	TRBJ2-5	CASSSDRPKYF	TGTGCCAGCAGCTCGGACCGGCCCAAGTACTTC
few	NA	TRBV2	TRBJ1-2	CASSEGPRPNYGYTF	TGTGCCAGCAGTGAAGGGCCAAGACCTAACTATGGCTACACCTTC
NA	NA	TRBV15	TRBJ2-2	CATSRVPGNTGELFF	TGTGCCACCAGCAGAGTCCCAGGGAACACCGGGGAGCTGTTTTTT
many	TRBD1	TRBV5-1	TRBJ1-1	CASNRDSNTEAFF	TGCGCCAGTAACCGGGACAGCAACACTGAAGCTTTCTTT
NA	TRBD1	TRBV5-1	TRBJ2-7	CASSLDGQGTYEQYF	TGCGCCAGCAGCTTGGACGGACAGGGCACCTACGAGCAGTACTTC
few	NA	TRBV7-6	TRBJ2-5	CASSLEAAQETQYF	TGTGCCAGCAGCTTAGAGGCAGCACAAGAGACCCAGTACTTC
NA	NA	TRBV6-5	TRBJ2-2	CASSYNRELFF	TGTGCCAGCAGTTATAACCGGGAGCTGTTTTTT
NA	NA	TRBV7-2	TRBJ2-7	CASSPRKTREKEQYF	TGTGCCAGCAGCCCCCGGAAGACACGTGAGAAGGAGCAGTACTTC
few	TRBD2	TRBV9	TRBJ2-5	CASSGGLAGIPDQETQYF	TGTGCCAGCAGCGGGGGACTAGCGGGGATCCCGGATCAAGAGACCCAGTACTTC
NA	NA	TRBV4-1	TRBJ1-5	CASSQASYSNQPQHF	TGCGCCAGCAGCCAAGCTTCATATAGCAATCAGCCCCAGCATTTT
NA	TRBD1	TRBV7-9	TRBJ1-2	CASSRGTVDGYTF	TGTGCCAGCAGCCGCGGGACAGTTGATGGCTACACCTTC
NA	TRBD1	TRBV4-3	TRBJ1-1	CASSQGTGLNTEAFF	TGCGCCAGCAGCCAGGGGACAGGGTTGAACACTGAAGCTTTCTTT
NA	TRBD1	TRBV7-6	TRBJ1-5	CASSQNPGQGQPQHF	TGTGCCAGCAGTCAAAATCCGGGACAGGGTCAGCCCCAGCATTTT
once	TRBD2	TRBV11-2	TRBJ2-4	CASSLGAGGVIQYF	TGTGCCAGCAGCTTAGGGGCGGGGGGCGTGATTCAGTACTTC
NA	NA	TRBV5-1	TRBJ2-2	CASSRDQVNTGELFF	TGCGCCAGCAGTCGAGACCAGGTGAACACCGGGGAGCTGTTTTTT
NA	TRBD1	TRBV12-3/TRBV12-4	TRBJ2-2	CASSSGQVNTGELFF	TGTGCCAGCAGTTCGGGACAGGTTAACACCGGGGAGCTGTTTTTT
NA	NA	TRBV7-2	TRBJ2-3	CASSLGATQYF	TGTGCCAGCAGCTTAGGCGCTACGCAGTATTTT
NA	NA	TRBV3-1	TRBJ1-5	CASSGTWGGNQPQHF	TGTGCCAGCAGCGGGACCTGGGGAGGCAATCAGCCCCAGCATTTT
few	NA	TRBV5-1	TRBJ2-1	CASSLADFYNEQFF	TGCGCCAGCAGCTTGGCCGACTTCTACAATGAGCAGTTCTTC
NA	NA	TRBV29-1	TRBJ1-1	CSVVTGTANTEAFF	TGCAGCGTCGTTACCGGGACTGCGAACACTGAAGCTTTCTTT
many	NA	TRBV5-1	TRBJ2-3	CASSLENTDTQYF	TGCGCCAGCAGCTTGGAGAACACAGATACGCAGTATTTT
NA	NA	TRBV6-4	TRBJ2-3	CASSWSRGDTQYF	TGTGCCAGCAGCTGGAGCCGGGGGGATACGCAGTATTTT
NA	NA	TRBV5-1	TRBJ2-7	CASSLELTGIYEQYF	TGCGCCAGCAGCTTAGAGCTAACAGGGATCTACGAGCAGTACTTC
few	NA	TRBV7-2	TRBJ2-6	CASSLAVSGSGANVLTF	TGTGCCAGCAGCTTAGCGGTATCGGGGTCTGGGGCCAACGTCCTGACTTTC
NA	NA	TRBV12-3/TRBV12-4	TRBJ2-1	CASSLGGIVDEQFF	TGTGCCAGCAGTTTGGGGGGAATCGTCGATGAGCAGTTCTTC
once	TRBD1	TRBV9	TRBJ2-2	CASSDGPPGTGIFGELFF	TGTGCCAGCAGCGACGGGCCTCCCGGGACAGGGATCTTCGGGGAGCTGTTTTTT
NA	NA	TRBV5-1	TRBJ2-1	CASSLKPDWVNEQFF	TGCGCCAGCAGCTTGAAACCTGACTGGGTGAATGAGCAGTTCTTC
NA	NA	TRBV4-2	TRBJ1-1	CASSQDRSAKAFF	TGTGCCAGCAGCCAAGATAGGTCGGCGAAAGCTTTCTTT
NA	NA	TRBV7-2	TRBJ1-6	CASSLGAELTWAPLHF	TGTGCCAGCAGCTTAGGTGCGGAGCTTACGTGGGCGCCCCTCCACTTT
few	NA	TRBV7-2	TRBJ1-2	CASSLAAGEDGYTF	TGTGCCAGCAGCTTAGCGGCAGGGGAGGATGGCTACACCTTC
NA	TRBD1	TRBV15	TRBJ2-1	CATSIDRDSYNEQFF	TGTGCCACCAGCATCGACCGGGACAGCTACAATGAGCAGTTCTTC
NA	TRBD1	TRBV27	TRBJ2-1	CASSPGQGTEQFF	TGTGCCAGCAGTCCCGGACAGGGTACTGAGCAGTTCTTC